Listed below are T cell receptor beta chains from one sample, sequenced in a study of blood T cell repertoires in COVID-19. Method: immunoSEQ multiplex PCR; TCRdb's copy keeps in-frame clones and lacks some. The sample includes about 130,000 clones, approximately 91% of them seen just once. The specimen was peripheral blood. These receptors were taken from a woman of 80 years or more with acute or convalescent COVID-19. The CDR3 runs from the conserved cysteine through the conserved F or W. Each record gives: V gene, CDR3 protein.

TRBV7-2,CASSLGTGNSPLHF
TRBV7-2,CASSFDRGLYNEQFF
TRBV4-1,CASSQGVNFGRYF
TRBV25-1,CASTVTSGVYEQYF
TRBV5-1,CASSLGDRVANEKLFF
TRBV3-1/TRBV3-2,CASSSSGSGTYEQYF
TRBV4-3,CASSQDTGQGTNTQYF
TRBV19,CASSQNANTEAFF
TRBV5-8,CASSLAVQTNYGYTF
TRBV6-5,CASSEWAGNQPQHF
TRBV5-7,CASSLGDRDMNTEAFF
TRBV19,CASSIFRAGGSNIQYF
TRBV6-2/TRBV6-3,CASSYDRANTEAFF
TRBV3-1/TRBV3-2,CASSPGTSGSYEQYF
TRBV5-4,CASSSGQGDSPLHF
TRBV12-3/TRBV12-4,CASTEQGLRAFF
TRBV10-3,CAISEGARGEQYF
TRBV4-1,CASSQVLAVRRYEQYF
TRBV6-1,CASSERVETQYF
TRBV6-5,CASSWGLDGEQYF
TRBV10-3,CAIRSGGAGTGELFF
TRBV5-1,CASSATGDRNEKLFF
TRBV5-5,CASSLGDNYGYTF
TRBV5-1,CASSLDGRGNTGELFF
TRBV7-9,CASSSSMTSGPLEQYF
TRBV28,CASREGSLTDTQYF
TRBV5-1,CASSPGGETYEQYF
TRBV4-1,CASSLRDRDSSKQFF
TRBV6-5,CASRRAGTDFEKLFF
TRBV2,CASTREGRLNQPQHF
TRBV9,CASSQGEKLFF
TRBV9,CASSVSPRWNTGELFF
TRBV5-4,CASSGRGKSGELFF
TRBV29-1,CSANRDRERGGELFF
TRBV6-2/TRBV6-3,CASSYVRYTQYF
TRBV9,CASSSRETRDSQFF
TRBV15,CATSREAGGVETQYF
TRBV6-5,CASSSQAAGSYEQYF
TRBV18,CASSPPTYSNYGYTF
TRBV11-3,CASSLAGANQETQYF
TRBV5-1,CASSLTGPDTQYF
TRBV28,CASSYSNTQYF
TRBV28,CASSLTSFSDGDYGYTF
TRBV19,CASSIRGLGRGTDTQYF
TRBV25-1,CASRSGSSYEQYF
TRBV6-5,CASSEPGTGEQYF
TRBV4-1,CASSQDSTGSVLTEAFF
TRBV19,CASSPREGFTEAFF
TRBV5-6,CASSLVQATNEKLFF
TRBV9,CASSVDSGSSYEQFF
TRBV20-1,CSASGAGAEAFF